The TCR beta chain described here comes from a study of cytomegalovirus exposure and HLA in healthy donors. General study results and limits: TRBV6-2, TRBV6-3 and other indistinguishable V segments were excluded. A later look showed TCR association rates differing by HLA locus, highest for DRB1 and lowest for HLA-C. TCR beta chain V- and J-gene trimming was linked, in a later analysis, to a missense variant in DCLRE1C.

PCR employed 60 Vbeta and 13 Jbeta primers. TCRdb's table, derived via immunoSEQ multiplex PCR, lists solely in-frame clones and lacks some. Among 100,000 to 150,000 clones, 70% to 85% were seen once, and the ten largest hold 1.4% to 1.5%. Remarks on this clone: What it binds is unknown.

There are 14 residues in the CDR3. Germline CDR1 reads WNHNN; CDR2 reads SYGVQD (reference sequence). Trimming removed 4 bases from V and 8 bases from J, with 14 bases in between. This receptor was identified in a female donor in good health and CMV-seronegative. This rearrangement joins TRBV10-1 to TRBJ1-4, with D unresolved. Sample: PBMCs. The CDR3 nucleotides read TGCGCCAGCAGTGCATTTGGACGGAGGGAAAAACTGTTTTTT. The encoded protein is CASSAFGRREKLFF.